The 18 T cell receptor beta chains below were found in one sample sequenced in a study of T cell changes during pregnancy in multiple sclerosis. TCRdb keeps only in-frame clones here, not all; method: immunoSEQ multiplex PCR. The sample holds 25,000 to 35,000 clones, about 88% seen once. The material sequenced was CD4+ T cells from peripheral blood mononuclear cells, taken in the second trimester of pregnancy. All receptors derive from a female donor with multiple sclerosis, enrolled in a pregnancy study.

The chain joins TRBV6-6 to TRBJ2-7; 12 positions match TRBD1. Trimming cost V 4 bases and J 5 bases; bases outside gene matches: 6. The CDR3 sequence is 15 residues long. The germline V gene has CDR1 MNHNY and CDR2 SVGAGI (reference sequence). CDR3 amino acids: CASSSGGTGGNEQYF. CDR3 DNA: TGTGCCAGCAGTTCGGGCGGGACAGGGGGCAACGAGCAGTACTTC.

V is TRBV5-4 and J is TRBJ1-4, with 7 positions matching TRBD1. The CDR3 sequence is 18 residues long. Looked up from germline, CDR1 is SGHNT and CDR2 is YYREEE (reference sequence). V was clipped by 1 base and J by 5 bases; unmatched bases: 14. Written as DNA, the CDR3 is TGTGCCAGCAGCTTGTCTCCCGGGACAGTCCGCTCCAATGAAAAACTGTTTTTT. Amino acids: CASSLSPGTVRSNEKLFF.

This clone was observed a single time. The chain uses TRBV7-9 and TRBJ2-3; 7 bases match TRBD2. Trimming at V came to 3 bases and at J to 1 base, leaving 4 bases not matched to a gene. The CDR3 is 15 amino acids. The germline V gene encodes CDR1 SEHNR and CDR2 FQNEAQ (reference sequence). DNA for the CDR3: TGTGCCAGCAGCTTGGTCGCGGGGGGCACAGATACGCAGTATTTT. Translating gives CASSLVAGGTDTQYF. Using reference TRBV7-9 and TRBJ2-3 for the parts outside the CDR3, the full variable domain is DTGVSQNPRHKITKRGQNVTFRCDPISEHNRLYWYRQTLGQGPEFLTYFQNEAQLEKSRLLSDRFSAERPKGSFSTLEIQRTEQGDSAMYLCASSLVAGGTDTQYFGPGTRLTVL.

The chain uses TRBV9 and TRBJ2-5; TRBD1 matches at 7 bases. CDR3 size: 15 residues. V lost 2 bases to trimming and J lost 2 bases; unmatched junction nucleotides: 6. Germline CDR1 SGDLS, CDR2 YYNGEE. The CDR3 DNA reads as TGTGCCAGCAGCGTGACCGGGACAGCTCAAGAGACCCAGTACTTC. Its protein is CASSVTGTAQETQYF.

The CDR3 DNA follows: TGTGCCAGCAACTCCCGTCCGGGACAGGGGGCCACTGAAGCTTTCTTT. It yields the protein CASNSRPGQGATEAFF. The chain is built from TRBV6-6 and TRBJ1-1; 12 nucleotides align to TRBD1. CDR1 is MNHNY, CDR2 SVGAGI, per germline (reference sequence). V dropped 7 bases and J dropped 4; count of bases not matched to a gene: 10. The length of the CDR3 is 16 residues.

The V gene is TRBV4-2, the J gene TRBJ1-2; 8 bases agree with TRBD1. The CDR3 loop spans 14 amino acids. Trimming cost V 1 base and J 8 bases; bases outside gene matches: 6. Germline values: CDR1 LGHNA, CDR2 YNFKEQ. CDR3 DNA: TGTGCCAGCAGCCAAGGGGGACAGGCCAGGGGCTACACCTTC. This gives the protein CASSQGGQARGYTF.

The chain carries TRBV5-5 and TRBJ2-1, with no clear D. Trimming pared 6 bases from V and 3 bases from J, leaving 13 bases between. Germline V CDR1 and CDR2: SGHKS, YYEKEE (reference sequence). CDR3 length equals 14 residues. The DNA for the CDR3 is TGTGCCAGCATCCCATCGAGGAACTACAATGAGCAGTTCTTC. Its protein product is CASIPSRNYNEQFF. The whole variable domain, remainder taken from reference TRBV5-5 and TRBJ2-1, is DAGVTQSPTHLIKTRGQQVTLRCSPISGHKSVSWYQQVLGQGPQFIFQYYEKEERGRGNFPDRFSARQFPNYSSELNVNALLLGDSALYLCASIPSRNYNEQFFGPGTRLTVL.

The chain links TRBV7-3 to TRBJ2-2; D is perhaps TRBD2 (6 bases). Germline values: CDR1 SGHTA, CDR2 FQGTGA. The CDR3 consists of 17 residues. Deletions cut 1 base from V and 5 bases from J, with 17 bases between. The CDR3 here is CASSLIGSSEVTGELFF. DNA for the CDR3: TGTGCCAGCAGCTTAATCGGATCTAGCGAGGTTACCGGGGAGCTGTTTTTT.

The V call is TRBV11-2, the J call TRBJ2-7; a possible D gene is TRBD1 (7 bases). Germline V gene sequence: CDR1 SGHAT, CDR2 FQNNGV. V lost 4 bases to trimming and J lost 8 bases, with 24 bases between them. The CDR3 contains 16 residues. In DNA, the CDR3 is TGTGCCAGCAGCTCCCAGGGGGGTGGGACAACTACAAAGCAGTACTTC. As protein: CASSSQGGGTTTKQYF.

The V and J genes are TRBV7-2 and TRBJ2-1; 7 positions match TRBD2. Germline values: CDR1 SGHTA, CDR2 FQGNSA. The junction had 1 base not matched to a gene; V was cut back by 2 bases and J by 6 bases. This CDR3 comprises 13 residues. The CDR3 DNA follows: TGTGCCAGCAGCTTACGGACTAGCAATGAGCAGTTCTTC. As protein: CASSLRTSNEQFF.

Only one count was recorded for this clone. The genes are TRBV6-6 and TRBJ1-5; possible D gene TRBD1, 5 bases. The V and J ends lost 5 bases and 4 bases respectively, with 9 bases between them. Germline V gives CDR1 MNHNY, CDR2 SVGAGI (reference sequence). This CDR3 comprises 13 residues. The DNA for the CDR3 is TGTGCCAGCAGTGCTGGGGGGAATCAGCCCCAGCATTTT. This codes for CASSAGGNQPQHF.

As DNA, the CDR3 is TGTGCCACCAGCAGAGATCAAGCGGGGGGGACCCATGAGCAGTTCTTC. It translates to CATSRDQAGGTHEQFF. The rearrangement links TRBV15 to TRBJ2-1; 10 bases align to TRBD2. The CDR3 is 16 amino acids. CDR1 is LNHNV, CDR2 YYDKDF, per germline (reference sequence). The ends lost 0 bases at V and 8 bases at J; junction bases unmatched: 7.

DNA for the CDR3: TGTGCCAGCAGCTTGGACAGGTCGAATTCACCCCTCCACTTT. It specifies CASSLDRSNSPLHF. The rearrangement links TRBV5-6 to TRBJ1-6, with a tentative D call TRBD1 (5 bases). Germline assignment: CDR1 SGHDT and CDR2 YYEEEE. The CDR3 runs 14 residues. The ends were cut back, 0 bases at V and 7 bases at J, with 8 bases in the middle.

The chain recombines TRBV27 with TRBJ1-4; D gene uncertain. The CDR3 extends over 13 amino acids. CDR1 and CDR2 (germline): MNHEY, SMNVEV (reference sequence). Trimming took 3 bases from V and 7 from J, leaving 9 bases between them. CDR3: CASSLTWAEKLFF. The DNA for the CDR3 is TGTGCCAGCAGTTTGACATGGGCTGAAAAACTGTTTTTT.

CDR3 region: CARSLYPGTGGYEQYF. CDR3 DNA: TGTGCCAGAAGCTTGTATCCCGGGACAGGGGGCTACGAGCAGTACTTC. J is TRBJ2-7 and V is TRBV5-3; 11 nucleotides align to TRBD1. TRBV5-3 is treated as an ORF (open reading frame) with a function not yet certain. CDR3 length: 16 residues. V lost 1 base, J lost 3 bases, and 6 bases stayed unmatched.

V gene TRBV5-1 combines with J gene TRBJ2-2, with D perhaps matching TRBD1 (5 bases). Germline V gene sequence: CDR1 SGHRS, CDR2 YFSETQ. The CDR3 runs 14 residues. V shed 4 bases and J shed 2 bases, with 9 bases lying between them. CDR3 DNA sequence: TGCGCCAGCAGCCAGACAGTCAACACCGGGGAGCTGTTTTTT. Translation gives CASSQTVNTGELFF. The whole variable domain, remainder taken from reference TRBV5-1 and TRBJ2-2, is KAGVTQTPRYLIKTRGQQVTLSCSPISGHRSVSWYQQTPGQGLQFLFEYFSETQRNKGNFPGRFSGRQFSNSRSEMNVSTLELGDSALYLCASSQTVNTGELFFGEGSRLTVL.

This clone appeared a single time. The chain couples TRBV18 to TRBJ2-2, with 9 bases identical to TRBD1. The CDR3 runs 18 residues. Looked up from germline, CDR1 is KGHSH and CDR2 is LQKENI. Losses at the gene ends were 2 bases for V and 0 bases for J; bases not matched to a gene: 7. DNA for the CDR3: TGTGCCAGCTCACCAGACCTCGGACAGGGGACGAACACCGGGGAGCTGTTTTTT. Protein product: CASSPDLGQGTNTGELFF. Combining the CDR3 with reference TRBV18 and TRBJ2-2 gives the whole variable domain NAGVMQNPRHLVRRRGQEARLRCSPMKGHSHVYWYRQLPEEGLKFMVYLQKENIIDESGMPKERFSAEFPKEGPSILRIQQVVRGDSAAYFCASSPDLGQGTNTGELFFGEGSRLTVL.

The chain couples TRBV4-3 to TRBJ1-5, with D possibly matching TRBD1 (6 bases). Trimming cost V 4 bases and J 7 bases, with 11 bases left between them. This CDR3 is 13 amino acids long. CDR1 is LGHNA, CDR2 YSLEER, per germline. The CDR3: CASSLVRGQPQHF. The CDR3 DNA reads TGCGCCAGCAGCCTTGTCAGGGGACAGCCCCAGCATTTT.